These T cell receptor beta chains were read from a single sample in a study of blood T cell repertoires in COVID-19. Assay: immunoSEQ multiplex PCR; the TCRdb copy retains only in-frame clones and omits some. The sample yields about 160,000 clones, around 74% seen once. The sample consisted of peripheral blood. The origin of the receptors is a man between 65 and 85 years old with acute or convalescent COVID-19. CDR3s leave out the opening cysteine and the closing phenylalanine or tryptophan.

V	J	CDR3
TRBV3-1/TRBV3-2	TRBJ1-3	ASSQEDSRNTIY
TRBV5-1	TRBJ2-5	ASSFIGGRSQETQY
TRBV7-6	TRBJ2-7	ASSPGTGFSWYEQY
TRBV6-5	TRBJ1-3	ASSYSSGNTIY
TRBV5-1	TRBJ2-3	ASSFDPTGGPQKTDTQY
TRBV6-5	TRBJ1-2	ASSPRGGDYGYT
TRBV12-3/TRBV12-4	TRBJ1-2	ASSPEESGYT
TRBV24-1	TRBJ1-2	ATSDPATGNYGYT
TRBV27	TRBJ2-3	ATALEGARTDTQY
TRBV3-1/TRBV3-2	TRBJ1-1	ASSQVQGPMNTEAF
TRBV29-1	TRBJ2-7	SASGVREQY
TRBV7-2	TRBJ1-2	ASSLVVGGGQGYT
TRBV30	TRBJ1-3	AWSVRRDPGNTIY
TRBV19	TRBJ2-1	ASSIVGLRNNEQF
TRBV5-5	TRBJ1-4	ASSLGTGGEKLF
TRBV10-3	TRBJ2-3	AISESVGTDTQY
TRBV27	TRBJ2-3	ASSFQTLAPDTQY
TRBV11-2	TRBJ1-5	ASSRHQPQH
TRBV9	TRBJ1-3	ASSVTGGLDNTIY
TRBV25-1	TRBJ2-3	ASSELAERDTQY
TRBV7-2	TRBJ2-2	ASSLKVSGAVNTGELF
TRBV6-2/TRBV6-3	TRBJ1-2	ASSSEGGTVAGYT
TRBV15	TRBJ2-7	ATSRDGTAYEQY
TRBV19	TRBJ1-1	ASSIGGGPGVTEAF
TRBV24-1	TRBJ1-2	ATGDRGTNYGYT
TRBV28	TRBJ1-2	ASSPRGQGLSNYGYT
TRBV7-2	TRBJ2-2	ASSFRQGRTGELF
TRBV11-3	TRBJ1-4	ASSWGQANEKLF
TRBV12-3/TRBV12-4	TRBJ2-2	ASTLLAGGELF
TRBV4-1	TRBJ1-2	ASSQDGPGGSYGYT
TRBV4-2	TRBJ1-2	ASSQDPGSGYT
TRBV5-4	TRBJ2-1	ASSLDPGENEQF
TRBV2	TRBJ2-5	ASSDPGRGGKETQY
TRBV30	TRBJ2-5	AWSRGASGKETQY
TRBV6-5	TRBJ1-1	AGTWDTYTNTEAF
TRBV5-1	TRBJ2-1	ASSLLGLAGNEQF
TRBV27	TRBJ2-2	ASKQLQGATGELF
TRBV7-9	TRBJ1-1	ASGVVPLLHEAF
TRBV7-2	TRBJ1-6	ASSQGTSSNSPLH
TRBV19	TRBJ2-3	GAAAGLSDTQY
TRBV18	TRBJ2-1	ASSPQGTGGLNEQF
TRBV10-2	TRBJ2-1	ASRGGTSFDEQF
TRBV10-3	TRBJ2-7	AISDPGTSVSYEQY
TRBV19	TRBJ2-3	ASSETGTSTDTQY
TRBV5-4	TRBJ2-2	ASSLGVGPGAGELF
TRBV28	TRBJ2-2	AGASGQNTGELF
TRBV5-1	TRBJ1-1	ASSFGTGVANTEAF
TRBV7-2	TRBJ2-3	ASTPRETSLDTQY
TRBV5-1	TRBJ2-3	ASSGRGSTDTQY
TRBV5-1	TRBJ1-1	ASSLAGLDTEAF
TRBV5-5	TRBJ1-5	ASSFPGLNQPQH